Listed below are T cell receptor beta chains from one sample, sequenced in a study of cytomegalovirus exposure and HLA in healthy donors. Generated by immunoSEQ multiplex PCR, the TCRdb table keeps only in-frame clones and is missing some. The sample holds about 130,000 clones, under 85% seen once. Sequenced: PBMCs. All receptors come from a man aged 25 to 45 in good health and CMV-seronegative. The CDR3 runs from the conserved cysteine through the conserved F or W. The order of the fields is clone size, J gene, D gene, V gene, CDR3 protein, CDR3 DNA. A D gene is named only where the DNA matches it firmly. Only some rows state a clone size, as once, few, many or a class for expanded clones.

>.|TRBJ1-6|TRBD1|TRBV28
CASSLDRGNSPLHF
TGTGCCAGCAGTCTCGACAGGGGAAATTCACCCCTCCACTTT
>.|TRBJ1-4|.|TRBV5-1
CASSPQSNEKLFF
TGCGCCAGCAGCCCACAGAGTAATGAAAAACTGTTTTTT
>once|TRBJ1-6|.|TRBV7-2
CASSLTGNSPLHF
TGTGCCAGCAGCTTAACGGGGAATTCACCCCTCCACTTT
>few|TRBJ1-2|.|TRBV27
CASSPRTGGYGYTF
TGTGCCAGCAGTCCACGGACGGGGGGCTATGGCTACACCTTC
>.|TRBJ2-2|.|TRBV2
CASSVLEGTGELFF
TGTGCCAGCAGTGTCCTTGAGGGCACCGGGGAGCTGTTTTTT
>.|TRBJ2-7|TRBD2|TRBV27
CASSSGLASYEQYF
TGTGCCAGCAGTTCGGGACTAGCCTCCTACGAGCAGTACTTC
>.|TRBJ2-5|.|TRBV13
CASSLNMGGETQYF
TGTGCCAGCAGCTTAAATATGGGGGGAGAGACCCAGTACTTC
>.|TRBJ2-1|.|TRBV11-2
CASRPGDRPYNEQFF
TGTGCCAGCAGGCCAGGGGATCGCCCCTACAATGAGCAGTTCTTC
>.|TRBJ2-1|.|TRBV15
CATSRAGTSNEQFF
TGTGCCACCAGCAGAGCCGGGACAAGCAATGAGCAGTTCTTC
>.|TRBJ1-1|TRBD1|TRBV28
CASSSAGQPEAFF
TGTGCCAGCAGTTCCGCGGGACAGCCTGAAGCTTTCTTT
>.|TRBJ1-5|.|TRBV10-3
CAISESRNQPQHF
TGTGCCATCAGTGAGTCGAGGAATCAGCCCCAGCATTTT
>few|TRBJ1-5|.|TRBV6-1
CASTEGHNQPQHF
TGTGCCAGCACGGAGGGTCACAATCAGCCCCAGCATTTT
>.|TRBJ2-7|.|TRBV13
CASSPQGTSNSYEQYF
TGTGCCAGCAGCCCTCAAGGGACTTCGAACTCCTACGAGCAGTACTTC
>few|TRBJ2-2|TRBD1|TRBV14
CASSRQGLHTGELFF
TGTGCCAGCAGCCGACAGGGGTTGCACACCGGGGAGCTGTTTTTT
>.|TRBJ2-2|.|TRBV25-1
CASSVQLNTGELFF
TGTGCCAGCAGTGTACAGTTGAACACCGGGGAGCTGTTTTTT
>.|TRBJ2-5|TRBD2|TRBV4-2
CASSPVAGRGGQETQYF
TGTGCCAGCAGCCCAGTAGCTGGGCGCGGGGGACAAGAGACCCAGTACTTC
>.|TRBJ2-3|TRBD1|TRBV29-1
CSLNPQGAYTDTQYF
TGCAGCCTCAATCCACAGGGGGCGTACACAGATACGCAGTATTTT
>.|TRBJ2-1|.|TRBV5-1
CASSLGDSFYNEQFF
TGCGCCAGCAGCTTGGGGGACTCCTTCTACAATGAGCAGTTCTTC
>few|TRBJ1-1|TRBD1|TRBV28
CASSHEGANTEAFF
TGTGCCAGCAGCCACGAGGGGGCGAACACTGAAGCTTTCTTT
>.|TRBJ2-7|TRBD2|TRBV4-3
CASSQDPLAGGNEQYF
TGCGCCAGCAGCCAAGATCCTCTAGCGGGGGGGAACGAGCAGTACTTC
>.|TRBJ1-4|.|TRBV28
CASRPSGEPTNEKLFF
TGTGCCAGCCGCCCCTCGGGAGAACCGACTAATGAAAAACTGTTTTTT
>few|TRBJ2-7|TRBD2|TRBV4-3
CASSQDRASGAWYEQYF
TGCGCCAGCAGCCAAGATCGAGCTAGCGGAGCATGGTACGAGCAGTACTTC
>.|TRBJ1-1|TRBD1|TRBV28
CASSLKSPGTEF
TGTGCCAGCAGTTTAAAATCCCCCGGGACAGAGTTT
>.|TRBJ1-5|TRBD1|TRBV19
CATQRDRDAQPQHF
TGTGCCACCCAACGAGACAGGGATGCTCAGCCCCAGCATTTT
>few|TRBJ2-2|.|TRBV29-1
CSVRDTNTGELFF
TGCAGCGTTAGGGACACAAACACCGGGGAGCTGTTTTTT
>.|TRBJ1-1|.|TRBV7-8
CASSLVQGTPEAFF
TGTGCCAGCAGCTTAGTACAGGGTACCCCTGAAGCTTTCTTT
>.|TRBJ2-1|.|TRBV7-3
CASSLRPGEQFF
TGTGCCAGCAGCTTACGGCCGGGTGAGCAGTTCTTC
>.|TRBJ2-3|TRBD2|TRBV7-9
CASDGGITTDTQYF
TGTGCCAGCGACGGGGGGATTACCACAGATACGCAGTATTTT
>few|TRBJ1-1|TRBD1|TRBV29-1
CSVDRTGNTEAFF
TGCAGCGTTGATCGGACAGGGAACACTGAAGCTTTCTTT
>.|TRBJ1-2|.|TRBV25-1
CASSYYASYGYTF
TGTGCCAGCAGTTACTACGCCTCATATGGCTACACCTTC
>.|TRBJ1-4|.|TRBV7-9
CASSRAGDEKLFF
TGTGCCAGCAGCCGGGCAGGGGATGAAAAACTGTTTTTT
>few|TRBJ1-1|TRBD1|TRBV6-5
CASRTRTGNTEAFF
TGTGCCAGCAGGACTCGGACAGGCAACACTGAAGCTTTCTTT
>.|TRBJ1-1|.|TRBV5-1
CASSLGGEGTEAFF
TGCGCCAGCAGCTTGGGGGGGGAGGGAACTGAAGCTTTCTTT
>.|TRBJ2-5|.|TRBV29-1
CSVDYASETQYF
TGCAGCGTTGATTATGCGTCAGAGACCCAGTACTTC
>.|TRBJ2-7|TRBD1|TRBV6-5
CASTPMGQGQYEQYF
TGTGCCAGCACCCCCATGGGACAGGGTCAGTACGAGCAGTACTTC
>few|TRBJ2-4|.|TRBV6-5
CASRAGLGNGNIQYF
TGTGCCAGCAGGGCAGGGCTGGGTAATGGAAACATTCAGTACTTC
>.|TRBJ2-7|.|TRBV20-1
CSVVRFNEQYF
TGCAGTGTTGTGCGGTTCAACGAGCAGTACTTC
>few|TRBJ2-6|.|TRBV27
CASSPNRVGANVLTF
TGTGCCAGCAGTCCCAACAGGGTTGGGGCCAACGTCCTGACTTTC
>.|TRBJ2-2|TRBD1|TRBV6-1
CASIWQGETGELFF
TGTGCCAGCATTTGGCAGGGGGAAACCGGGGAGCTGTTTTTT
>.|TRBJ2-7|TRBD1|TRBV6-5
CASSRATGANNEQYF
TGTGCCAGCAGTCGGGCGACAGGGGCCAACAACGAGCAGTACTTC
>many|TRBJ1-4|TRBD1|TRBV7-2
CASSLGQGAFEKLFF
TGTGCCAGCAGCTTAGGACAGGGGGCGTTTGAAAAACTGTTTTTT
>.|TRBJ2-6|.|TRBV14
CASSQRAGANVLTF
TGTGCCAGCAGCCAACGAGCTGGGGCCAACGTCCTGACTTTC
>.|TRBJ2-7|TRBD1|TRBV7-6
CASSLGTGYEQYF
TGTGCCAGCAGCTTGGGGACAGGGTACGAGCAGTACTTC
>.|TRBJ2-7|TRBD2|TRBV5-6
CASAGGPGEQYF
TGTGCCAGCGCGGGGGGGCCTGGCGAGCAGTACTTC
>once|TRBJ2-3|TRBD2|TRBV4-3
CASSQVWTSGTTDTQYF
TGCGCCAGCAGCCAGGTTTGGACTAGCGGGACCACAGATACGCAGTATTTT
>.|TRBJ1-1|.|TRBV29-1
CSVELQGYTEAFF
TGCAGCGTTGAGCTCCAGGGCTACACTGAAGCTTTCTTT
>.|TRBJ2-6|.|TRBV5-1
CASRAATSGANVLTF
TGCGCCAGCAGAGCGGCTACCTCTGGGGCCAACGTCCTGACTTTC
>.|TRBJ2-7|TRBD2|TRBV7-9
CASSPPRAGGLEQYF
TGTGCCAGCAGCCCCCCGAGAGCGGGAGGGCTCGAGCAGTACTTC
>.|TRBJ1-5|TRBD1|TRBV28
CASRPGQGLTPQHF
TGTGCCAGCAGACCGGGACAGGGTCTAACGCCCCAGCATTTT
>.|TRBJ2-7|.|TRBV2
CASRDSGVDEQYF
TGTGCCAGCAGGGATTCGGGGGTTGACGAGCAGTACTTC